This T cell receptor (beta chain) derives from a study of shared clonotypes between healthy human individuals. Per the germline V gene, CDR1 is ENHRY and CDR2 is SYGVKD. Trimming shortened V by 3 bases and J by 3 bases, and 9 bases separated the two germline ends. This CDR3 has 13 residues. Profiling relied on immunoSEQ multiplex PCR, and the TCRdb table lists in-frame clones only, not all of them. The sample yields about 2 million clones, approximately 94% seen once. Naive CD8 isolation took CD45RO-negative cells positively selected for CCR7 and excluded terminally differentiated effector memory CD45RA+ cells.

The chain joins TRBV10-3 to TRBJ2-7; D may be TRBD2 (6 bases). This TCR was sampled from a man younger than 35 in good health. The sample was naive CD8+ T cells sorted from blood. The CDR3 sequence: CAISDASDYEQYF. As DNA, the CDR3 is TGTGCCATCAGTGACGCTAGCGACTACGAGCAGTACTTC.